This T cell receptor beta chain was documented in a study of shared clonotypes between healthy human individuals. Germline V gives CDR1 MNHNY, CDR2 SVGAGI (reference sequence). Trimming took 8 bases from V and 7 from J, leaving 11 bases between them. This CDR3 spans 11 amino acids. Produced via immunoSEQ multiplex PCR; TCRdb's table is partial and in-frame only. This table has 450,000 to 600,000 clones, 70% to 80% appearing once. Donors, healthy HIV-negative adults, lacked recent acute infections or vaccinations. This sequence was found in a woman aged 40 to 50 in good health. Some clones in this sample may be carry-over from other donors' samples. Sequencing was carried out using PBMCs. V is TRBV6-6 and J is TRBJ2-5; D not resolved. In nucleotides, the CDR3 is TGTGCCAGCCTTCTCGACGGGACCCAGTACTTC. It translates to CASLLDGTQYF.